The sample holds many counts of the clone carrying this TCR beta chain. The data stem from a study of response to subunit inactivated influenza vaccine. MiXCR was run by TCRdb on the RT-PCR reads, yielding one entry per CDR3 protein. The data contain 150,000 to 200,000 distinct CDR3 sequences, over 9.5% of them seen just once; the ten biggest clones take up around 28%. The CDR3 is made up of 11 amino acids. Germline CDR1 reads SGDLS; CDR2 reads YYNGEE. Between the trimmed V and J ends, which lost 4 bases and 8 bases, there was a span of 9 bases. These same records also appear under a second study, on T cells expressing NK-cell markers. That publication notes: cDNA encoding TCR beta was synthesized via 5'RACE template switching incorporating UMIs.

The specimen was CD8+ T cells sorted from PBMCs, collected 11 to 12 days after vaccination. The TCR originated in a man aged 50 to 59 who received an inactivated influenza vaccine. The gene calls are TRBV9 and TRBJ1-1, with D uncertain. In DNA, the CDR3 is TGTGCCAGCAGCACGGACGGGGAAGCTTTCTTT. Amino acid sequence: CASSTDGEAFF.